This T cell receptor (beta chain) stems from a study of vaccination effects on CD4 cells after COVID-19. ViraFEST expansion of antigen-specific CD4+ T cells with viral peptide pools preceded sequencing. Culture lasted roughly 9 days before CD4+ T cell isolation. As their vaccination, participants received two doses of either BNT162b2 or mRNA-1273. Notes on this clone: Its antigen is currently unknown.

Data came from immunoSEQ multiplex PCR; TCRdb stores just in-frame clones and leaves some out. The data show some 74,000 clones, 81% seen once. Study results and caveats: Cross-reactivity with common cold coronaviruses was shown by only 1 of 255 vaccine-induced clones in healthy vaccinees.

The CDR3 is 17 amino acids. Germline V lookup: CDR1 MNHNY, CDR2 SVGAGI (reference sequence). The V and J ends lost 5 bases and 0 bases, in that order; junction bases with no gene match: 3. The chain recombines TRBV6-6 with TRBJ2-1, with 14 bases fitting TRBD2. The TCR sequence derives from a human donor who received a COVID-19 vaccine. Here the sequenced sample was CD4+ T cells from PBMCs cultured with HCoV-229E spike peptides, taken after COVID-19 vaccination. In DNA, the CDR3 is TGTGCCAGCAGTCGACTAGCGGGGGGGACCTCCTACAATGAGCAGTTCTTC. It translates to CASSRLAGGTSYNEQFF.